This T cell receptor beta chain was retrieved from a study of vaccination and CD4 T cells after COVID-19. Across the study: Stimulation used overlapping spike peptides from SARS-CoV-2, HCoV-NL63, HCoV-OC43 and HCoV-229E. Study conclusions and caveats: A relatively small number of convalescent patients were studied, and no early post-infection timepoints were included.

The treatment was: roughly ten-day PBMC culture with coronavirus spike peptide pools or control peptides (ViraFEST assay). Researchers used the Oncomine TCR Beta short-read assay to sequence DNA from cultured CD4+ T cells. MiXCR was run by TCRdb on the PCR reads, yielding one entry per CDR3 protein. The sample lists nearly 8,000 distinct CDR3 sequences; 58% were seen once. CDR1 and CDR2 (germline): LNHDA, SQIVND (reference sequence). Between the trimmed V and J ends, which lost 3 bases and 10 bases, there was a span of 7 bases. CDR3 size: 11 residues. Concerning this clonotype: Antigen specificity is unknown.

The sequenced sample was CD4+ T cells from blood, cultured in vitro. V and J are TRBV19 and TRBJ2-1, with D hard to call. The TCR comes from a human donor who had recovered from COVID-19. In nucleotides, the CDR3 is TGTGCCAGTAGTATTTTCAACGAGCAGTTCTTC. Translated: CASSIFNEQFF.